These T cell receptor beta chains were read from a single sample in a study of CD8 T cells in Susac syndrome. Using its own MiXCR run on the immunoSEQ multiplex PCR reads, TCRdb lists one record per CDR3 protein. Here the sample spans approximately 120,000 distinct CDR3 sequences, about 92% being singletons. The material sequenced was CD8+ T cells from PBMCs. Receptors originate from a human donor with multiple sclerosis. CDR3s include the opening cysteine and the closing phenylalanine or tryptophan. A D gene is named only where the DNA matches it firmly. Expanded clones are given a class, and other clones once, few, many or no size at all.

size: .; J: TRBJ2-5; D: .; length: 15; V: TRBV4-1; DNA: TGCGCCAGCAGCCAAGGTTACCGGCCCCAGGAGACCCAGTACTTC; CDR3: CASSQGYRPQETQYF
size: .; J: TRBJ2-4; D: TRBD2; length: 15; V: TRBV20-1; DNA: TGCAGTGCTAGAGATGTAGCGGGAGGGAAAAACATTCAGTACTTC; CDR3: CSARDVAGGKNIQYF
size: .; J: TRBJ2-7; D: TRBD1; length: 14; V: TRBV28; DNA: TGTGCCAGCAGCCACGACAGGGACCGCTACGAGCAGTACTTC; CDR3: CASSHDRDRYEQYF
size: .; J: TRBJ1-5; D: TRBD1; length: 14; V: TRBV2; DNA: TGTGCCAGCAGTTCAGGGGGGAGCAATCAGCCCCAGCATTTT; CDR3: CASSSGGSNQPQHF
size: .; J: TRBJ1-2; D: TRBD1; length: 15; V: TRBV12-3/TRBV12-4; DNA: TGTGCCAGCAGTCCCGCAGGGGGCATTAGGTCTGGCTACACCTTC; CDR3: CASSPAGGIRSGYTF
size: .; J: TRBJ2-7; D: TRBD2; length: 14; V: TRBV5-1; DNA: TGCGCCAGCAGCCTACCGACTAGCGGGTACGAGCAGTACTTC; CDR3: CASSLPTSGYEQYF
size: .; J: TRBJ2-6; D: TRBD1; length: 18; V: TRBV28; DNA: TGTGCCAGCAGCATTGCCGGGACAGGGGCTTACGGGGCCAACGTCCTGACTTTC; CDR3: CASSIAGTGAYGANVLTF
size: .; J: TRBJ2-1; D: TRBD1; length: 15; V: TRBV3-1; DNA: TGTGCCAGCAGCTCGAGGACAGGCGCCTCCAGGGAGCAGTTCTTC; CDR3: CASSSRTGASREQFF
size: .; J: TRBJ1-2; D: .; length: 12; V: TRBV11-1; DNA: TGTGCCAGCAGCTTAGAAGGGTTTGGCTACACCTTC; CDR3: CASSLEGFGYTF
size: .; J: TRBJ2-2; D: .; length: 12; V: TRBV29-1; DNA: TGCAGCGTTGTAGGTGGGACCGGGGAGCTGTTTTTT; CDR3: CSVVGGTGELFF
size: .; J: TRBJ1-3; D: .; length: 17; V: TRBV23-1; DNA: TGCGCCAGCAGTCAAAAGACGGGGACCATCTCTGGAAACACCATATATTTT; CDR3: CASSQKTGTISGNTIYF
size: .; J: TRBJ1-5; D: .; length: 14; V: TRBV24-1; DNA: TGTGCCACCAGTGACAGGGGAGAGACTCAGCCCCAGCATTTT; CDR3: CATSDRGETQPQHF
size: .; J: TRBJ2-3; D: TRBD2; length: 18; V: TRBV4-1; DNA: TGCGCCAGCAGCCCGGCCGGGTCTAGCGGGGCTAGCACAGATACGCAGTATTTT; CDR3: CASSPAGSSGASTDTQYF
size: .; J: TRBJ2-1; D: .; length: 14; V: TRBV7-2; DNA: TGTGCCAGCAGCCCCTCCTTGGCCTACAATGAGCAGTTCTTC; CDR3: CASSPSLAYNEQFF
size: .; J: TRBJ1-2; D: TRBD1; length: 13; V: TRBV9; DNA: TGTGCCAGCAGCGAGGGACAGGGCAATGGCTACACCTTC; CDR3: CASSEGQGNGYTF
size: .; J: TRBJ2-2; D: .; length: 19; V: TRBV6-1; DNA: TGTGCCAGCAGTGAGAGGATAGGTGTGGGACGGAATAACACCGGGGAGCTGTTTTTT; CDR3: CASSERIGVGRNNTGELFF
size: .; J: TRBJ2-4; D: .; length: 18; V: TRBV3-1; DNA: TGTGCCAGCAGCCAAGATAATTTGGGGGCGCGGGCCAAAAACATTCAGTACTTC; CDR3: CASSQDNLGARAKNIQYF
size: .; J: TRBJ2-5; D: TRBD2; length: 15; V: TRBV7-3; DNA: TGTGCCAGCAGCCAAAGGGGCGGGAGCGTAGAGACCCAGTACTTC; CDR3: CASSQRGGSVETQYF
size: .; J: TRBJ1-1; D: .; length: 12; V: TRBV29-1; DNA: TGCAGCGTTGTGGGGCAGTCGGCTGAAGCTTTCTTT; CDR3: CSVVGQSAEAFF
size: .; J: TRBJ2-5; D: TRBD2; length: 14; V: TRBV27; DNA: TGTGCCAGCAGGCTCCTAGCGGTCCCAGAGACCCAGTACTTC; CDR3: CASRLLAVPETQYF
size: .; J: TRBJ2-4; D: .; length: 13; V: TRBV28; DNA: TGTGCCAGCGCGACTGTAGCCAAAAACATTCAGTACTTC; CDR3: CASATVAKNIQYF
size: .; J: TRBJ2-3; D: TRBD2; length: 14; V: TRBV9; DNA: TGTGCCAGCAGCGGGGCGGGGGTCACAGATACGCAGTATTTT; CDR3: CASSGAGVTDTQYF
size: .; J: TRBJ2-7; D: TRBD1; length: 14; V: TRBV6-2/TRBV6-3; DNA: TGTGCCAGCAGCTGGGGACAGGGCCCCTACGAGCAGTACTTC; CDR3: CASSWGQGPYEQYF
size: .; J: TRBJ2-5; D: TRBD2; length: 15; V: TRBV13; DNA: TGTGCCAGCAGCTTTAGCGGGACGTACCAAGAGACCCAGTACTTC; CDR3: CASSFSGTYQETQYF
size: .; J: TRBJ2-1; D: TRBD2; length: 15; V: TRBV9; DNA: TGTGCCAGCAGCGTAGGGAGCGGGGGACGCAATGAGCAGTTCTTC; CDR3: CASSVGSGGRNEQFF
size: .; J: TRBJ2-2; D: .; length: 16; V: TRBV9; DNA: TGTGCCAGCAGCCTAAACAGGGGCGGGGACACCGGGGAGCTGTTTTTT; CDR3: CASSLNRGGDTGELFF
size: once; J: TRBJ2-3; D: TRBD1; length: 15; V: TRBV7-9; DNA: TGTGCCAGCAGCCCGACGACAGGGCTCACAGATACGCAGTATTTT; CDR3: CASSPTTGLTDTQYF
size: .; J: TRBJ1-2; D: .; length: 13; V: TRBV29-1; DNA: TGCAGCGTTGAAGTTGGAGGGAGCTATGGCTACACCTTC; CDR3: CSVEVGGSYGYTF
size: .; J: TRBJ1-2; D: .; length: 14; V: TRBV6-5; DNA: TGTGCCAGCAGTTACTCTCAAGGGTCTCGTGGCTACACCTTC; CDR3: CASSYSQGSRGYTF
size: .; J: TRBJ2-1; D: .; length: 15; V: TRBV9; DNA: TGTGCCAGCAGCGTAGGGCAGGGTGGTTCGAATGAGCAGTTCTTC; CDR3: CASSVGQGGSNEQFF
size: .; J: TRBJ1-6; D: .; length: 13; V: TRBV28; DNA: TGTGCCAGCAGTTTAATACAGGTCGAGACCCTCCACTTT; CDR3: CASSLIQVETLHF
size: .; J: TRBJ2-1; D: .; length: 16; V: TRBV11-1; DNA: TGTGCCAGCAGCCAAGGCGGGACGGTCCCTTACAATGAGCAGTTCTTC; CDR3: CASSQGGTVPYNEQFF
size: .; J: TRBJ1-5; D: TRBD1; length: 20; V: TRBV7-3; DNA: TGTGCCAGCAGCCCCATTTCCGAACCAGAAACGACAGGGCGTAATCAGCCCCAGCATTTT; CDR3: CASSPISEPETTGRNQPQHF
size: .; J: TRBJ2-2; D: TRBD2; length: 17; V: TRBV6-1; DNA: TGTGCCAGCAGACCCCTAGAGCGGGAGTTGGACACCGGGGAGCTGTTTTTT; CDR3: CASRPLERELDTGELFF
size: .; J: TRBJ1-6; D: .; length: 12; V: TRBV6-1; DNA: TGTGCCAGCAGTGAAAAGGGTTCACCCCTCCACTTT; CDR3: CASSEKGSPLHF
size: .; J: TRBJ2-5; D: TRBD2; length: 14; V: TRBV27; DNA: TGTGCCAGCAGTTGGGGCGGGGGGGATGGGATCCAGTACTTC; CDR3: CASSWGGGDGIQYF
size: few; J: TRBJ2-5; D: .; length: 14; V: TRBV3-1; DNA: TGTGCCAGCAGCCGCCGAGGGAACCAAGAGACCCAGTACTTC; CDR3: CASSRRGNQETQYF
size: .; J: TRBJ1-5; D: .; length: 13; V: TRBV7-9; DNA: TGTGCCAGCACTCTAGGGACCAATCAGCCCCAGCATTTT; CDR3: CASTLGTNQPQHF
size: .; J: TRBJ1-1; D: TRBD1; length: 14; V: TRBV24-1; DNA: TGTGCCACCAGCGGGACAGCTGGGAACACTGAAGCTTTCTTT; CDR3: CATSGTAGNTEAFF